This T cell receptor (beta chain) was captured by sequencing in a study of blood T cells in healthy people across ages. Alongside a J-beta primer mix, a sample-barcoded 5' primer served in a second PCR lasting roughly 6 to 12 cycles. Via MiXCR, TCRdb re-called the 5' RACE reads, giving one row per CDR3 protein. The table shows 750,000 to 950,000 distinct CDR3 sequences, with roughly 50% occurring only once. A remark on this clonotype: No antigen is known for it.

Whole-study results and caveats: Older individuals had lower TCR beta diversity per million T cells (the decline was roughly linear). Naive T cell percentage strongly correlated with TCR beta diversity. Any changes in expanded clonotypes were possibly confounded, as donor CMV status remained unknown.

This CDR3 has 16 residues. The V segment lost 7 bases and the J segment 0 bases; nucleotides outside the gene matches: 8. Germline V CDR1 and CDR2: DFQATT, SNEGSKA (reference sequence). This receptor was identified in an elderly man in good health. This rearrangement joins TRBV20-1 to TRBJ2-1; TRBD2 matches at 11 bases. Sequencing used blood. This CDR3 is CSVLPGLAASYNEQFF. The CDR3 coding sequence is TGCAGTGTTCTCCCGGGACTAGCGGCCTCCTACAATGAGCAGTTCTTC.